The 11 T cell receptor beta chains in this list originate from one sample, sequenced in a study of graft-versus-host responses after intestinal transplantation. The protocol was immunoSEQ multiplex PCR, while the TCRdb copy is restricted to in-frame clones and leaves out a portion. This sample has about 91,000 clones, with approximately 90% found just once. These TCRs' antigens remain unknown. The sequenced sample was unstimulated CD4+ T cells sorted from spleen or lymph node cells, obtained before transplant. The receptors stem from a human donor who was the organ donor for an intestinal transplant.

The rearrangement joins TRBV27 to TRBJ1-6; TRBD1 matches 9 bases. Trimming at V came to 4 bases and at J to 10 bases, leaving 5 bases not matched to a gene. CDR1 and CDR2 (germline): MNHEY, SMNVEV (reference sequence). This CDR3 region has 14 residues. CDR3 in DNA: TGTGCCAGCAGTTCGGGACAGGGTTTCTCACCCCTCCACTTT. It specifies CASSSGQGFSPLHF.

This sequence joins TRBV30 and TRBJ2-2; the D gene is possibly TRBD1 (5 bases). V was clipped by 1 base and J by 3 bases, with 6 bases between them. The CDR3 is 13 amino acids. The germline CDR1 and CDR2 sequences are GTSNPN and SVGIG (reference sequence). This chain's CDR3 is CAWSETDTGELFF. As DNA, the CDR3 is TGTGCCTGGAGTGAGACAGACACCGGGGAGCTGTTTTTT.

V gene TRBV5-1 combines with J gene TRBJ1-4; TRBD1 agrees at 7 bases. Per germline, CDR1 SGHRS and CDR2 YFSETQ. Trimming removed 3 bases from V and 7 bases from J; junction bases left unmatched: 6. CDR3 length: 14 amino acids. The CDR3 is CASSWGQLGEKLFF. The CDR3 DNA reads TGCGCCAGCAGCTGGGGACAGCTGGGTGAAAAACTGTTTTTT.

The gene calls are TRBV9 and TRBJ2-1, with D possibly TRBD2 on 6 matching bases. Germline CDR1 reads SGDLS; CDR2 reads YYNGEE. This CDR3 contains 16 residues. V dropped 4 bases and J dropped 6 bases, with 20 bases sitting between them. This CDR3 is CASSLAGTWDRNEQFF. The CDR3 coding sequence is TGTGCCAGCAGCTTAGCCGGGACTTGGGATCGCAATGAGCAGTTCTTC.

This clone showed up just once. The chain joins TRBV12-5 to TRBJ2-2, with 10 bases matching TRBD1. After removal of 1 base from V and 4 bases from J, the junction contained 6 bases not matched to a gene. Per germline, CDR1 LGHNT and CDR2 FRNRAP. CDR3 length equals 17 residues. CDR3 sequence: CASGLGSGTGVTGELFF. The CDR3 DNA follows: TGTGCTAGTGGTTTGGGCTCTGGGACAGGGGTCACCGGGGAGCTGTTTTTT.

V usage is TRBV5-6 and J usage is TRBJ2-1; D might be TRBD2 (6 bases). Germline V gene lookup returns CDR1 SGHDT and CDR2 YYEEEE. CDR3 size: 15 residues. Trimming took off 1 base at V and 7 bases at J, with 15 bases between the two ends. CDR3 sequence reads: CASSLFGDSINEQFF. The DNA of the CDR3 is TGTGCCAGCAGCTTGTTCGGGGACTCTATTAATGAGCAGTTCTTC.

The chain couples TRBV28 to TRBJ1-2, with 8 bases aligning to TRBD1. This CDR3 has 12 amino acids. The trim removed 6 bases at V and 8 bases at J, leaving 5 bases unmatched. The V gene's germline CDR1 is MDHEN and CDR2 SYDVKM. This CDR3 reads CASRTRTGGYTF. The DNA of the CDR3 is TGTGCCAGCAGAACCCGGACAGGGGGCTACACCTTC.

The V and J genes are TRBV28 and TRBJ2-7, with TRBD2 identical over 7 bases. The length of the CDR3 is 15 residues. CDR1 MDHEN and CDR2 SYDVKM come from the germline V gene. J was trimmed by 1 base and V by 5 bases; bases with no gene match: 8. In nucleotides, the CDR3 is TGTGCCAGCAGTCCCGGACTAGTATCTTCCTACGAGCAGTACTTC. Protein: CASSPGLVSSYEQYF. Based on the CDR3 plus reference TRBV28 and TRBJ2-7, the full variable domain is DVKVTQSSRYLVKRTGEKVFLECVQDMDHENMFWYRQDPGLGLRLIYFSYDVKMKEKGDIPEGYSVSREKKERFSLILESASTNQTSMYLCASSPGLVSSYEQYFGPGTRLTVT.

V usage is TRBV28 and J usage is TRBJ2-7, with 9 bases lining up with TRBD2. In germline, CDR1 is MDHEN, CDR2 SYDVKM. The CDR3 has 14 residues. Unmatched junction bases numbered 7, after V lost 8 bases and J lost 2 bases. The CDR3 region has the DNA TGTGCCAGCTTCGCGGGAGGGTCGGCCTACGAGCAGTACTTC. Translation gives CASFAGGSAYEQYF.

The V call is TRBV5-1, the J call TRBJ2-7; perhaps TRBD1 as D (6 bases). The germline V and J ends were trimmed by 0 bases and 1 base, with 8 bases remaining between them. The CDR3 length is 14 residues. The V gene's germline CDR1 is SGHRS and CDR2 YFSETQ. CDR3 protein: CASSLAGQSYEQYF. CDR3 DNA: TGCGCCAGCAGCTTGGCCGGACAGTCCTACGAGCAGTACTTC.

V and J are TRBV27 and TRBJ1-6; the D is unclear. V lost 3 bases and J lost 9, with 18 bases in between. CDR3 length: 16 amino acids. The germline V gene encodes CDR1 MNHEY and CDR2 SMNVEV (reference sequence). The CDR3 region has the DNA TGTGCCAGCAGTTTCGAAAACCCTGAGGTGGGTTCACCCCTCCACTTT. The encoded protein is CASSFENPEVGSPLHF.